Each of the 22 T cell receptor beta chains below was sequenced from the same sample in a study. TCRdb re-called the RT-PCR reads with MiXCR, one entry per CDR3 protein. This table has around 700,000 distinct CDR3 sequences, over 12% appearing once. Sequenced material: memory CD4+ T cells from blood. Source of these receptors: a female donor in good health, serving as a healthy control.

This clonotype was seen ten or more times. The chain recombines TRBV7-2 with TRBJ2-5; D uncertain. Germline-derived CDR1 and CDR2 are SGHTA and FQGNSA. CDR3 length equals 13 residues. Trimming stripped 2 bases from V and 1 base from J, with 5 bases between. In DNA form, the CDR3 reads TGTGCCAGCAGCTTACACAGCCAAGAGACCCAGTACTTC. Encoded protein: CASSLHSQETQYF.

This clonotype was recorded many times. The rearrangement links TRBV4-1 to TRBJ2-5; D may be TRBD2 (5 bases). The CDR3 is made up of 15 amino acids. The germline CDR1 and CDR2 sequences are MGHRA and YSYEKL. V lost 4 bases, J lost 2 bases, and 14 bases lay in between. The CDR3 DNA follows: TGCGCCAGCAGCCCAAACAAGGAGGTACAAGAGACCCAGTACTTC. Translation gives CASSPNKEVQETQYF.

This clonotype was detected ten times or more. The chain has TRBV12-3 or TRBV12-4 and TRBJ1-2; TRBD1 might be the D (5 bases). The V and J ends lost 4 bases and 7 bases respectively, with 7 bases between them. The CDR3 spans 11 residues. The CDR3 sequence is CASSWGLGYTF. The CDR3 nucleotides read TGTGCCAGCAGTTGGGGACTTGGCTACACCTTC.

V usage is TRBV7-2 and J usage is TRBJ2-7, with 8 bases fitting TRBD2. The germline V gene has CDR1 SGHTA and CDR2 FQGNSA. Losses at the gene ends were 2 bases for V and 4 bases for J; bases not matched to a gene: 10. The CDR3 spans 16 residues. This CDR3 reads CASSLSRGGPAYEQYF. The CDR3, as DNA: TGTGCCAGCAGCTTATCTCGGGGGGGCCCAGCGTACGAGCAGTACTTC.

The table lists this clonotype with many counts. V usage is TRBV9 and J usage is TRBJ2-7; D ambiguous. Trimming removed 2 bases at V and 2 bases at J, with 11 bases between. The CDR3 is made up of 14 amino acids. Germline V gene sequence: CDR1 SGDLS, CDR2 YYNGEE. The CDR3 bases are TGTGCCAGCAGCGTCTCGGCGGACCCCTACGAGCAGTACTTC. Its translation is CASSVSADPYEQYF.

V is TRBV13 and J is TRBJ2-7; D unclear. The CDR3 totals 13 residues. Per the germline V gene, CDR1 is PRHDT and CDR2 is FYEKMQ (reference sequence). Trimming removed 6 bases at V and 2 bases at J, with 11 bases between. The CDR3 reads CASREATTYEQYF. In DNA form, the CDR3 reads TGTGCCAGCAGGGAAGCTACTACCTACGAGCAGTACTTC. Supplemented by reference TRBV13 and TRBJ2-7, the full variable domain reads AAGVIQSPRHLIKEKRETATLKCYPIPRHDTVYWYQQGPGQDPQFLISFYEKMQSDKGSIPDRFSAQQFSDYHSELNMSSLELGDSALYFCASREATTYEQYFGPGTRLTVT.

The chain combines TRBV20-1 with TRBJ2-1; D gene unclear. The CDR3 consists of 17 residues. With 0 bases removed from V and 4 bases from J, the gap between germline ends came to 19 bases. CDR1 and CDR2 (germline): DFQATT, SNEGSKA (reference sequence). The CDR3 nucleotides are TGCAGTGCTAGAGAGAGAGAACAGCGCGTATTTTACAATGAGCAGTTCTTC. Protein: CSAREREQRVFYNEQFF.

This clonotype has a handful of counts. The rearrangement links TRBV30 to TRBJ1-1; D is undetermined. This CDR3 region has 14 residues. CDR1 is GTSNPN and CDR2 is SVGIG in the germline V gene (reference sequence). V lost 0 bases, J lost 0 bases, and 8 bases lay in between. For the CDR3, the DNA is TGTGCCTGGAGTGTAGGTCACCTGAACACTGAAGCTTTCTTT. Translating it yields CAWSVGHLNTEAFF.

The rearrangement joins TRBV20-1 to TRBJ2-7; maybe TRBD2 (6 bases). Germline CDR1 DFQATT, CDR2 SNEGSKA (reference sequence). V was shortened by 2 bases and J by 1 base, with 15 bases between the two germline ends. The length of the CDR3 is 15 residues. CDR3 loop: CSARSETSGSYEQYF. CDR3 DNA sequence: TGCAGTGCTAGATCTGAGACTAGTGGGTCCTACGAGCAGTACTTC.

This clonotype has a single count. This may come from a read error, since a much larger clone is one base off. V and J are TRBV7-9 and TRBJ1-1; D uncertain. The germline V gene has CDR1 SEHNR and CDR2 FQNEAQ (reference sequence). This CDR3 has 13 amino acids. With 4 bases removed from V and 0 bases from J, the gap between germline ends came to 6 bases. Here the CDR3 reads CASSSYLNTEAFF. The CDR3 coding sequence is TGTGCCAGCAGCTCTTACTTGAACACTGAAGCTTTCTTT.

On this clonotype: This may arise from a read error, as a much more abundant clone is one base away. The chain joins TRBV29-1 to TRBJ2-7; D uncertain. The CDR3 runs to 13 residues. The V and J ends lost 4 bases and 0 bases respectively, with 10 bases between them. Per the germline V gene, CDR1 is SQVTM and CDR2 is ANQGSEA. The CDR3 DNA reads as TGCAGCGTTGCAGGTATCTGCTCCTACGAGCAGTACTTC. This encodes CSVAGICSYEQYF.

This chain links TRBV30 with TRBJ2-7, with 11 bases that match TRBD2. Germline values: CDR1 GTSNPN, CDR2 SVGIG (reference sequence). J lost 7 bases, V lost 4 bases, and 6 bases had no gene match. The CDR3 covers 13 residues. Written as DNA, the CDR3 is TGTGCCTGGACCGGGACTAGCGGTTGGGAGCAGTACTTC. Translation: CAWTGTSGWEQYF.

The chain uses TRBV5-1 and TRBJ2-5; unclear D gene. From germline, CDR1 is SGHRS and CDR2 YFSETQ. The CDR3 totals 14 residues. V lost 0 bases, J lost 4 bases, and 10 bases lay in between. DNA of the CDR3: TGCGCCAGCAGCTTGGCCTCTTTTAGAGAGACCCAGTACTTC. This codes for CASSLASFRETQYF.

This clonotype was detected only once. The junction does not match germline at one end; this may be a read error. The chain carries TRBV5-1 and TRBJ1-1; D might be TRBD1 (6 bases). Germline-derived CDR1 and CDR2 are SGHRS and YFSETQ. This CDR3 is 12 amino acids long. CDR3: CASSRDNTQAFF. In DNA form, the CDR3 reads TGCGCCAGCAGCCGGGACAACACTCAAGCTTTCTTT.

This clonotype was detected many times. This chain links TRBV20-1 with TRBJ1-2, with D perhaps TRBD1 (6 bases). The CDR3 contains 12 residues. CDR1 DFQATT and CDR2 SNEGSKA come from the germline V gene (reference sequence). The ends were cut back, 4 bases at V and 5 bases at J, with 11 bases in the middle. This CDR3 reads CSATYRDYGYTF. The CDR3 DNA follows: TGCAGTGCTACCTACAGGGATTATGGCTACACCTTC.

This clonotype was detected only a few times. The chain has TRBV5-4 and TRBJ2-1; the D gene could be TRBD1 or TRBD2 (5 bases each). Trimming stripped 2 bases from V and 6 bases from J, with 21 bases between. The germline gives CDR1 SGHNT, CDR2 YYREEE (reference sequence). CDR3 size: 17 residues. The CDR3 sequence: CASSFRTGTASSNEQFF. CDR3 in DNA: TGTGCCAGCAGCTTCCGTACCGGGACGGCGAGTTCCAATGAGCAGTTCTTC.

This clonotype came up a few times. The rearrangement joins TRBV9 to TRBJ2-7, with unresolved D. The germline V gene has CDR1 SGDLS and CDR2 YYNGEE. Trimming removed 0 bases at V and 0 bases at J, with 10 bases between. The CDR3 has 15 residues. The CDR3 sequence: CASSVGASFSYEQYF. The CDR3 nucleotides are TGTGCCAGCAGCGTAGGGGCATCGTTCTCCTACGAGCAGTACTTC.

Many counts were recorded for this clonotype. The chain joins TRBV20-1 to TRBJ2-1; D may be TRBD1 or TRBD2 (5 bases each). Germline CDR1 and CDR2: DFQATT and SNEGSKA (reference sequence). There are 16 residues in the CDR3. The V end lost 0 bases, the J end lost 4 bases, and 16 bases lay between the germline ends. CDR3 in amino acids: CSARDQRTGGYNEQFF. In nucleotides, the CDR3 is TGCAGTGCTAGAGATCAAAGGACTGGGGGTTACAATGAGCAGTTCTTC.

The V call is TRBV6-6, the J call TRBJ1-5; D unclear. This CDR3 is 13 amino acids long. The ends were cut back, 7 bases at V and 0 bases at J, with 7 bases in the middle. Germline CDR1 MNHNY, CDR2 SVGAGI (reference sequence). CDR3 coding DNA: TGTGCCAGCACGGAAATTAGCAATCAGCCCCAGCATTTT. It specifies CASTEISNQPQHF.

The chain links TRBV29-1 to TRBJ1-1; no clear D gene. Germline CDR1 reads SQVTM; CDR2 reads ANQGSEA. The CDR3 totals 12 residues. The CDR3, as DNA: TGCATCGTCCGCCTGGAGGCGACTGAAGCTTTCTTT. This sequence encodes CIVRLEATEAFF.

This clonotype was picked up many times. The V call is TRBV20-1, the J call TRBJ1-1; D is uncertain. The CDR3 extends over 12 amino acids. Germline lookup yields CDR1 DFQATT and CDR2 SNEGSKA (reference sequence). Trimming removed 4 bases at V and 0 bases at J, with 6 bases between. CDR3 in amino acids: CSATTLNTEAFF. CDR3 DNA sequence: TGCAGTGCTACTACACTGAACACTGAAGCTTTCTTT.

V usage is TRBV7-8 and J usage is TRBJ2-3; possibly TRBD1 for D (5 bases). The germline V and J ends were trimmed by 5 bases and 0 bases, with 18 bases remaining between them. The CDR3 covers 17 residues. Germline V CDR1 and CDR2: SGHVS, FQNEAQ. CDR3 in DNA: TGTGCCAGCAGCCTAGGGGCGGCAATCAGAAGCACAGATACGCAGTATTTT. It encodes CASSLGAAIRSTDTQYF.